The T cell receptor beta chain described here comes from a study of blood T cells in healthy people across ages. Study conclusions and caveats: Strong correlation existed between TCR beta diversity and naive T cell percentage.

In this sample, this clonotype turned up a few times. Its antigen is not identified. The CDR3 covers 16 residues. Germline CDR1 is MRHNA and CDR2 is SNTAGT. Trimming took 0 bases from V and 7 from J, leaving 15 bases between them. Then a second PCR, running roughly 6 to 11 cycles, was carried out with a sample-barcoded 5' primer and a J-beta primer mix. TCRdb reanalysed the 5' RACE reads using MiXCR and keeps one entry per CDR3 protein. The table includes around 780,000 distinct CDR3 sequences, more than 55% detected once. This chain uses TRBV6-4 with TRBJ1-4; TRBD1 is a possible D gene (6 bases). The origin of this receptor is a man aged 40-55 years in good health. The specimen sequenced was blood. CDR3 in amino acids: CASSDSRVRGSEKLFF. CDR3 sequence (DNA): TGTGCCAGCAGTGACTCGAGGGTCAGGGGAAGTGAAAAACTGTTTTTT.